These 32 T cell receptor beta chains were all obtained from the same sample, sequenced in a study of OX40 agonist ivuxolimab in advanced cancers. The data were produced by immunoSEQ multiplex PCR, yet TCRdb's version contains in-frame clones alone and is incomplete. Seen here are tens of thousands of clones, around 88% observed once, and the top ten hold about 2.7%. Here the sequenced sample was CD4+ or CD8+ T cells sorted from blood, taken in a trial of the OX40 agonist ivuxolimab. These receptors were obtained from an adult with an advanced solid tumor such as melanoma, head and neck, liver or kidney cancer.

This chain links TRBV27 with TRBJ1-5, with no clear D. V was pared by 10 bases and J by 5 bases, with 15 bases between. CDR1 is MNHEY, CDR2 SMNVEV, per germline (reference sequence). The CDR3 contains 13 residues. The CDR3 coding sequence is TGTGCCACCCAGCGAGGGCCCGATCAGCCCCAGCATTTT. Residues: CATQRGPDQPQHF.

The chain links TRBV11-1 to TRBJ1-4, with no clear D. Germline V gene data show CDR1 as SGHAT and CDR2 as FQDESV (reference sequence). The ends were cut back, 5 bases at V and 10 bases at J, with 11 bases in the middle. The CDR3 is 12 residues long. Here the CDR3 reads CASSPSRSKLFF. As DNA, the CDR3 is TGTGCCAGCAGCCCATCGAGGTCAAAACTGTTTTTT.

Concerning this clone itself: Additional DNA sequences in this sample encode the identical CDR3. The rearrangement joins TRBV19 to TRBJ1-2, with D unresolved. Germline CDR1 and CDR2: LNHDA and SQIVND (reference sequence). The CDR3 has 12 residues. The V end was cut by 2 bases, the J end by 3 bases, with 4 bases between. The CDR3 protein is CASSISDYGYTF. CDR3 nucleotide sequence: TGTGCCAGTAGTATATCAGACTATGGCTACACCTTC.

The chain uses TRBV9 and TRBJ1-3; 7 nucleotides agree with TRBD1. V was pared by 4 bases and J by 2 bases, with 3 bases of the junction left unmatched. The CDR3 spans 14 residues. Germline-derived CDR1 and CDR2 are SGDLS and YYNGEE. CDR3 DNA sequence: TGTGCCAGCAGCCCCGGGACAGCTGGAAACACCATATATTTT. This codes for CASSPGTAGNTIYF.

The sample holds a few counts of this clone. The chain couples TRBV6-5 to TRBJ1-1, with D possibly being TRBD1 (6 bases). This CDR3 is 16 amino acids long. Germline CDR1 reads MNHEY; CDR2 reads SVGAGI. The V and J ends lost 0 bases and 0 bases respectively, with 11 bases between them. As DNA, the CDR3 is TGTGCCAGCAGTTACTCCAGGGGCCCCTTGAACACTGAAGCTTTCTTT. Translated: CASSYSRGPLNTEAFF.

V gene TRBV7-8 combines with J gene TRBJ1-6; D is unresolved. Trimming left V 1 base short and J 9 bases short, with 10 bases between. The length of the CDR3 is 14 residues. Germline V gives CDR1 SGHVS, CDR2 FQNEAQ. This chain's CDR3 is CASSLDSTRSPLHF. Here the CDR3 DNA reads TGTGCCAGCAGCTTAGATAGTACGCGTTCACCCCTCCACTTT.

The chain is built from TRBV6-5 and TRBJ1-5, with TRBD1 matching 9 bases. CDR1 is MNHEY, CDR2 SVGAGI, per germline. The CDR3 has 13 residues. J was trimmed by 8 bases and V by 5 bases; bases with no gene match: 4. The CDR3 coding sequence is TGTGCCAGCAGTAAGAGACAGGGGGAGCCCCAGCATTTT. It specifies CASSKRQGEPQHF.

The chain is built from TRBV6-5 and TRBJ1-3, with TRBD1 matching over 8 bases. With 5 bases clipped from V and 4 bases from J, the junction kept 7 bases outside the gene matches. Germline CDR1 MNHEY, CDR2 SVGAGI. The CDR3 extends over 15 amino acids. The CDR3 coding sequence is TGTGCCAGCAGTAGGGACAGGTATACAGGAAACACCATATATTTT. Amino acids: CASSRDRYTGNTIYF.

The V and J genes are TRBV5-8 and TRBJ2-7; D is uncertain. V dropped 0 bases and J dropped 9 bases, with 10 bases sitting between them. Germline V gene sequence: CDR1 SGHTS, CDR2 YDEGEE. This CDR3 has 12 amino acids. CDR3 DNA sequence: TGTGCCAGCAGCTTGGAAGTGGGATGGCAGTACTTC. Translated: CASSLEVGWQYF.

This chain joins TRBV7-8 and TRBJ1-1; 8 bases are a match to TRBD1. Germline loops: CDR1 SGHVS, CDR2 FQNEAQ. V was clipped by 3 bases and J by 12 bases; unmatched bases: 6. The CDR3 extends over 12 amino acids. CDR3 sequence: CASSLGQAETFF. The CDR3, as DNA: TGTGCCAGCAGCTTGGGACAGGCCGAGACTTTCTTT.

The chain combines TRBV28 with TRBJ2-7; D possibly uses TRBD1 or TRBD2 (6 bases each). V lost 7 bases to trimming and J lost 5 bases, with 18 bases between them. This CDR3 is built from 14 residues. The germline V gene encodes CDR1 MDHEN and CDR2 SYDVKM. CDR3 nucleotides: TGTGCCAGCACCACTAATGAGGGGGGCAACGAGCAGTACTTC. Translated, it gives CASTTNEGGNEQYF.

V gene TRBV19 combines with J gene TRBJ2-5, with a possible D match to TRBD1 (7 bases). V gave up 5 bases and J gave up 5 bases, with 12 bases separating them. This CDR3 comprises 13 residues. Per the germline V gene, CDR1 is LNHDA and CDR2 is SQIVND (reference sequence). CDR3 region: CASSWQGGETQYF. CDR3 nucleotides: TGTGCCAGTAGTTGGCAGGGGGGCGAGACCCAGTACTTC. The complete variable domain, with remaining parts taken from reference TRBV19 and TRBJ2-5, reads DGGITQSPKYLFRKEGQNVTLSCEQNLNHDAMYWYRQDPGQGLRLIYYSQIVNDFQKGDIAEGYSVSREKKESFPLTVTSAQKNPTAFYLCASSWQGGETQYFGPGTRLLVL.

The rearrangement links TRBV7-2 to TRBJ1-1; no firm D call. The CDR3 has 13 amino acids. Germline CDR1 reads SGHTA; CDR2 reads FQGNSA. V was shortened by 5 bases and J by 5 bases, with 12 bases between the two germline ends. DNA for the CDR3: TGTGCCAGCAGCCCTTACCCGGGAACTGAAGCTTTCTTT. Amino acid sequence: CASSPYPGTEAFF. The full variable domain, rest sourced from reference TRBV7-2 and TRBJ1-1, is GAGVSQSPSNKVTEKGKDVELRCDPISGHTALYWYRQSLGQGLEFLIYFQGNSAPDKSGLPSDRFSAERTGGSVSTLTIQRTQQEDSAVYLCASSPYPGTEAFFGQGTRLTVV.

This clone is a singleton in its sample. The rearrangement links TRBV6-5 to TRBJ1-2; the D is unclear. There are 13 residues in the CDR3. V lost 7 bases and J lost 5, with 14 bases in between. Germline CDR1 MNHEY, CDR2 SVGAGI. DNA for the CDR3: TGTGCCAGCACCACTACCGGTCGTTATGGCTACACCTTC. Protein product: CASTTTGRYGYTF.

V usage is TRBV28 and J usage is TRBJ2-7, with D possibly TRBD1 on 6 matching bases. The germline V gene encodes CDR1 MDHEN and CDR2 SYDVKM. The CDR3 length is 15 residues. Deletions cut 5 bases from V and 3 bases from J, with 17 bases between. CDR3 amino acids: CASSTQGPLLYEQYF. DNA of the CDR3: TGTGCCAGCAGTACCCAGGGGCCCCTCCTCTACGAGCAGTACTTC.

The chain combines TRBV27 with TRBJ1-2; D is perhaps TRBD1 (5 bases). Trimming took 2 bases from V and 7 from J, leaving 17 bases between them. There are 15 residues in the CDR3. Per germline, CDR1 MNHEY and CDR2 SMNVEV (reference sequence). For the CDR3, the DNA is TGTGCCAGCAGTTTACCCCCCGACAGACTATGTGGCTACACCTTC. Translating gives CASSLPPDRLCGYTF.

The rearrangement links TRBV30 to TRBJ1-2; 7 bases align to TRBD1. This CDR3 is built from 13 residues. Germline V lookup: CDR1 GTSNPN, CDR2 SVGIG (reference sequence). V was clipped by 5 bases and J by 2 bases; unmatched bases: 5. This CDR3 is CAWVWTGNYGYTF. CDR3 DNA sequence: TGTGCCTGGGTCTGGACAGGCAACTATGGCTACACCTTC.

The gene calls are TRBV4-2 and TRBJ1-2; a possible D gene is TRBD1 (6 bases). V was cut by 5 bases and J by 4 bases, with 23 bases left in between. Germline V gene sequence: CDR1 LGHNA, CDR2 YNFKEQ. The CDR3 is 17 residues long. The CDR3 coding sequence is TGTGCCAGCAGCTTGTGGGGGCCCACACCGGAATCCTATGGCTACACCTTC. Its protein product is CASSLWGPTPESYGYTF.

V is TRBV7-2 and J is TRBJ2-7; D gene ambiguous. Trimming removed 5 bases at V and 12 bases at J, with 14 bases between. This CDR3 spans 11 amino acids. Germline CDR1 and CDR2: SGHTA and FQGNSA. The CDR3 loop reads CASSPEIRPYF. CDR3 DNA: TGTGCCAGCAGCCCCGAAATCAGGCCGTACTTC.

This sequence joins TRBV9 and TRBJ2-5; D gene unclear. This CDR3 has 16 residues. Trimming cost V 0 bases and J 0 bases, with 12 bases left between them. From germline, CDR1 is SGDLS and CDR2 YYNGEE. This CDR3 is CASSVGWGGYQETQYF. As DNA, the CDR3 is TGTGCCAGCAGCGTAGGGTGGGGTGGGTACCAAGAGACCCAGTACTTC.

V usage is TRBV7-2 and J usage is TRBJ2-7, with 8 bases aligning to TRBD1. The CDR3 is 14 residues long. Germline trimming cut 5 bases from V and 3 bases from J; bases unmatched to any gene: 6. CDR1 SGHTA and CDR2 FQGNSA come from the germline V gene. CDR3 coding DNA: TGTGCCAGCAGCCCCGACAGGGGACGCTACGAGCAGTACTTC. It encodes CASSPDRGRYEQYF. The full variable domain, in which reference TRBV7-2 and TRBJ2-7 provide the parts outside the CDR3, is GAGVSQSPSNKVTEKGKDVELRCDPISGHTALYWYRQSLGQGLEFLIYFQGNSAPDKSGLPSDRFSAERTGGSVSTLTIQRTQQEDSAVYLCASSPDRGRYEQYFGPGTRLTVT.

The chain employs TRBV7-2 and TRBJ2-1, with a weak D call TRBD2 (6 bases). The CDR3 has 14 amino acids. From germline, CDR1 is SGHTA and CDR2 FQGNSA. V lost 0 bases and J 3 bases, leaving 6 bases between the germline ends. CDR3 sequence: CASSLAGGYNEQFF. The CDR3 DNA follows: TGTGCCAGCAGCTTAGCGGGGGGCTACAATGAGCAGTTCTTC.

The chain has TRBV7-2 and TRBJ2-5; the D call may be TRBD1 or TRBD2 (6 bases each). Germline V gene sequence: CDR1 SGHTA, CDR2 FQGNSA. This CDR3 region has 15 residues. Deletions cut 0 bases from V and 4 bases from J, with 12 bases between. The CDR3 reads CASSLALGGGETQYF. DNA of the CDR3: TGTGCCAGCAGCTTAGCGCTGGGGGGCGGAGAGACCCAGTACTTC.

In DNA form, the CDR3 reads TGTGCCAGCAGCTTAGCGGCAGGCTCTAACTATGGCTACACCTTC. Translation: CASSLAAGSNYGYTF. This rearrangement joins TRBV7-2 to TRBJ1-2; D remains unclear. In germline, CDR1 is SGHTA, CDR2 FQGNSA. The CDR3 contains 15 residues. Deletions cut 0 bases from V and 0 bases from J, with 8 bases between.

The genes are TRBV10-3 and TRBJ2-3, with D maybe TRBD2 (6 bases). The CDR3 runs to 16 residues. Trimming left V 10 bases short and J 3 bases short, with 23 bases between. In germline, CDR1 is ENHRY, CDR2 SYGVKD. CDR3 sequence (DNA): TGTGCCACCCCCGGAGAGACTAGTGAGGGAACAGATACGCAGTATTTT. Translation: CATPGETSEGTDTQYF.

This chain connects TRBV11-3 to TRBJ2-1, with 7 bases that match TRBD1. Losses at the gene ends were 4 bases for V and 2 bases for J; bases not matched to a gene: 2. The CDR3 extends over 14 amino acids. Germline CDR1 SGHNT, CDR2 YENEEA. The CDR3 DNA is TGTGCCAGCAGCTCTGGACAGGCCTACAATGAGCAGTTCTTC. Translated, it gives CASSSGQAYNEQFF. Based on the CDR3 plus reference TRBV11-3 and TRBJ2-1, the full variable domain is EAGVVQSPRYKIIEKKQPVAFWCNPISGHNTLYWYLQNLGQGPELLIRYENEEAVDDSQLPKDRFSAERLKGVDSTLKIQPAELGDSAVYLCASSSGQAYNEQFFGPGTRLTVL.

V is TRBV30 and J is TRBJ2-3; no definite D call. The germline CDR1 and CDR2 sequences are GTSNPN and SVGIG (reference sequence). V lost 2 bases and J lost 0, with 6 bases in between. The CDR3 length is 13 residues. The CDR3 DNA sequence: TGTGCCTGGAGTCGTACTAGCACAGATACGCAGTATTTT. Translated, it gives CAWSRTSTDTQYF.

This chain links TRBV6-6 with TRBJ1-6; 9 nucleotides align to TRBD1. V was pared by 7 bases and J by 5 bases, with 9 bases of the junction left unmatched. Germline CDR1 MNHNY, CDR2 SVGAGI (reference sequence). The CDR3 covers 16 residues. The CDR3 is CASIPSGQGNNSPLHF. The CDR3 DNA follows: TGTGCCAGCATTCCATCGGGACAGGGTAATAATTCACCCCTCCACTTT.

This sequence joins TRBV25-1 and TRBJ1-5; no reliable D call. Germline CDR1 and CDR2: MGHDK and SYGVNS. The CDR3 is made up of 15 amino acids. V shed 7 bases and J shed 0 bases, with 13 bases lying between them. The CDR3 DNA reads TGTGCCAGCATAAGTGTCGACGGTAGCAATCAGCCCCAGCATTTT. Translated, it gives CASISVDGSNQPQHF. The entire variable domain, with the rest obtained from reference TRBV25-1 and TRBJ1-5, is as follows: EADIYQTPRYLVIGTGKKITLECSQTMGHDKMYWYQQDPGMELHLIHYSYGVNSTEKGDLSSESTVSRIRTEHFPLTLESARPSHTSQYLCASISVDGSNQPQHFGDGTRLSIL.

This chain connects TRBV30 to TRBJ2-5; no clear D gene. Germline assignment: CDR1 GTSNPN and CDR2 SVGIG (reference sequence). The CDR3 is 12 residues long. Trimming took 2 bases from V and 9 from J, leaving 13 bases between them. CDR3 in amino acids: CAWSLTTWAQYF. The DNA for the CDR3 is TGTGCCTGGAGTTTGACGACCTGGGCCCAGTACTTC.

The V and J genes are TRBV19 and TRBJ2-5; possibly TRBD1 for D (5 bases). V was clipped by 6 bases and J by 5 bases, with 10 bases between them. Germline V gives CDR1 LNHDA, CDR2 SQIVND (reference sequence). The CDR3 is 12 amino acids. The CDR3 region is CASRSAGETQYF. CDR3 DNA: TGTGCCAGTAGATCCGCAGGGGAGACCCAGTACTTC.

The chain recombines TRBV5-1 with TRBJ2-2; perhaps TRBD1 as D (6 bases). The CDR3 contains 16 residues. V was shortened by 3 bases and J by 6 bases, with 18 bases between the two germline ends. Germline lookup yields CDR1 SGHRS and CDR2 YFSETQ. CDR3 loop: CASSSQTGSAAGELFF. CDR3 DNA sequence: TGCGCCAGCAGCTCCCAGACAGGAAGCGCGGCCGGGGAGCTGTTTTTT.